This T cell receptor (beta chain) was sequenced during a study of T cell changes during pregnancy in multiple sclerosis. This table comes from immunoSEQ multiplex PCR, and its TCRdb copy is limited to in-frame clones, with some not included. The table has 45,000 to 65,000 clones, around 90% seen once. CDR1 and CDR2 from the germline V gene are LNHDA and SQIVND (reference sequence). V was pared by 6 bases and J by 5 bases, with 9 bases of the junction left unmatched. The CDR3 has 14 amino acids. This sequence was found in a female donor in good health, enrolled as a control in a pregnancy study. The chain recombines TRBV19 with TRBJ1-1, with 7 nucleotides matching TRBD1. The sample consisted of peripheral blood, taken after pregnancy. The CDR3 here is CASSFKGARTEAFF. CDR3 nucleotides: TGTGCCAGTAGCTTCAAGGGGGCTCGGACTGAAGCTTTCTTT.